Sequencing of this T cell receptor (beta chain) was carried out in a study of radiotherapy plus CTLA-4 blockade in lung cancer. Study details: Patients showed objective responses in 15% to 20% of cases, and disease control was achieved by about 30%. Study-level results: TCR clones originating in tumors grew in number in blood after radiotherapy plus ipilimumab. Alongside interferon-beta, early blood T cell clone dynamics were reportedly the best predictor of response.

This CDR3 spans 12 amino acids. Germline V gene lookup returns CDR1 SQVTM and CDR2 ANQGSEA. V was shortened by 4 bases and J by 5 bases, with 9 bases between the two germline ends. Remarks on this clone: Its cognate antigen is unknown.

The protocol was immunoSEQ multiplex PCR, while the TCRdb copy is restricted to in-frame clones and leaves out a portion. This sample has some 66,000 clones, with approximately 80% found just once. This receptor was identified in a human donor with non-small cell lung cancer who had a partial response to radiotherapy plus ipilimumab. The chain uses TRBV29-1 and TRBJ2-1; weak D call: TRBD2 (5 bases). The source was peripheral blood, collected from a patient treated with radiotherapy plus ipilimumab. The CDR3 loop is CSVVPGNNEQFF. In nucleotides, the CDR3 is TGCAGCGTTGTCCCCGGGAACAATGAGCAGTTCTTC.